Following are 27 T cell receptor beta chains from one sample sequenced in a study of OX40 agonist ivuxolimab in advanced cancers. Only in-frame clones appear in the TCRdb table, and some are missing; sequencing was by immunoSEQ multiplex PCR. The data contain over 15,000 clones, around 91% of them singletons. This sample comprised CD4+ or CD8+ T cells sorted from blood, obtained in a trial of the OX40 agonist ivuxolimab. Receptors originate from an adult with an advanced solid tumor such as melanoma, head and neck, liver or kidney cancer.

The chain links TRBV28 to TRBJ1-5; TRBD1 might be the D (6 bases). With 3 bases removed from V and 6 bases from J, the gap between germline ends came to 12 bases. The CDR3 sequence is 14 residues long. Germline CDR1 MDHEN, CDR2 SYDVKM. CDR3 protein: CASSLRGLTQPQHF. The CDR3 DNA sequence: TGTGCCAGCAGTTTGCGGGGGCTTACTCAGCCCCAGCATTTT.

This chain joins TRBV9 and TRBJ2-1; D may be TRBD1 (6 bases). V lost 4 bases and J 8 bases, leaving 25 bases between the germline ends. There are 17 residues in the CDR3. The V gene's germline CDR1 is SGDLS and CDR2 YYNGEE. The CDR3 sequence is CASSPEGVGGLPHEQFF. CDR3 DNA sequence: TGTGCCAGCAGCCCCGAGGGAGTAGGGGGATTACCCCATGAGCAGTTCTTC.

By share, this clone ranks as medium-sized. This chain links TRBV7-9 with TRBJ2-7; TRBD2 matches at 15 bases. The CDR3 contains 15 residues. With V trimmed by 4 bases and J by 6 bases, 4 bases remained unmatched. CDR1 and CDR2 from the germline V gene are SEHNR and FQNEAQ (reference sequence). In DNA, the CDR3 is TGTGCCAGCAGCTCGGGACTAGCGGGAGGTTCCGAGCAGTACTTC. The encoded protein is CASSSGLAGGSEQYF. Based on the CDR3 plus reference TRBV7-9 and TRBJ2-7, the full variable domain is DTGVSQNPRHKITKRGQNVTFRCDPISEHNRLYWYRQTLGQGPEFLTYFQNEAQLEKSRLLSDRFSAERPKGSFSTLEIQRTEQGDSAMYLCASSSGLAGGSEQYFGPGTRLTVT.

This chain joins TRBV9 and TRBJ2-3; 10 nucleotides match TRBD2. The ends lost 2 bases at V and 5 bases at J; junction bases unmatched: 5. There are 15 residues in the CDR3. The germline CDR1 and CDR2 sequences are SGDLS and YYNGEE. The CDR3: CASSVGLASVDTQYF. The CDR3 DNA sequence: TGTGCCAGCAGCGTGGGACTAGCGAGCGTAGATACGCAGTATTTT.

The chain couples TRBV6-5 to TRBJ1-4; D is unresolved. V was shortened by 0 bases and J by 10 bases, with 12 bases between the two germline ends. The germline V gene encodes CDR1 MNHEY and CDR2 SVGAGI. The CDR3 contains 14 residues. CDR3 DNA sequence: TGTGCCAGCAGTTACTCGATCCGGTCCGCAAAACTGTTTTTT. It translates to CASSYSIRSAKLFF.

The chain links TRBV2 to TRBJ2-1; no clear D. V was pared by 8 bases and J by 0 bases, with 11 bases between. The germline V gene has CDR1 SNHLY and CDR2 FYNNEI. The CDR3 extends over 14 amino acids. The CDR3 DNA follows: TGTGCCAGCCGAGCGCCGAGCTCCTACAATGAGCAGTTCTTC. Encoded protein: CASRAPSSYNEQFF.

This chain connects TRBV7-6 to TRBJ2-1, with a possible D match to TRBD2 (6 bases). CDR1 is SGHVS, CDR2 FNYEAQ, per germline. The CDR3 has 12 amino acids. V was clipped by 5 bases and J by 9 bases, with 11 bases between them. CDR3 in DNA: TGTGCCAGCAGCGGTAGCGGTGGTGAGCAGTTCTTC. This codes for CASSGSGGEQFF.

V is TRBV19 and J is TRBJ2-7; the match to TRBD2 covers 8 bases. After removal of 3 bases from V and 4 bases from J, the junction contained 5 bases not matched to a gene. This CDR3 contains 14 residues. Germline assignment: CDR1 LNHDA and CDR2 SQIVND (reference sequence). As DNA, the CDR3 is TGTGCCAGTAGTATTCTAGCGGGCCATTACGAGCAGTACTTC. This translates into CASSILAGHYEQYF. Combining the CDR3 with reference TRBV19 and TRBJ2-7 gives the whole variable domain DGGITQSPKYLFRKEGQNVTLSCEQNLNHDAMYWYRQDPGQGLRLIYYSQIVNDFQKGDIAEGYSVSREKKESFPLTVTSAQKNPTAFYLCASSILAGHYEQYFGPGTRLTVT.

In this sample, this clone turned up once. The chain links TRBV6-1 to TRBJ1-3; D call uncertain. The CDR3 runs 14 residues. V was cut by 7 bases and J by 0 bases, with 10 bases left in between. Germline values: CDR1 MNHNS, CDR2 SASEGT. The CDR3 DNA follows: TGTGCCAGCACGGTGGAACCCTCTGGAAACACCATATATTTT. This encodes CASTVEPSGNTIYF.

The chain has TRBV5-8 and TRBJ1-5; weak D call: TRBD1 (5 bases). The CDR3 is 16 residues long. Between the trimmed V and J ends, which lost 1 base and 0 bases, there was a span of 11 bases. CDR1 SGHTS and CDR2 YDEGEE come from the germline V gene. The DNA for the CDR3 is TGTGCCAGCAGCTTGATTGACAGCTATAGCAATCAGCCCCAGCATTTT. It specifies CASSLIDSYSNQPQHF.

This sequence joins TRBV13 and TRBJ2-2; D uncertain. Looked up from germline, CDR1 is PRHDT and CDR2 is FYEKMQ (reference sequence). Trimming removed 0 bases from V and 6 bases from J, with 5 bases in between. The CDR3 is 13 amino acids. CDR3 amino acids: CASSLGGAGELFF. The CDR3 DNA follows: TGTGCCAGCAGCTTAGGTGGCGCCGGGGAGCTGTTTTTT.

The rearrangement links TRBV5-8 to TRBJ2-7; D not certain. Germline V lookup: CDR1 SGHTS, CDR2 YDEGEE. The V end was cut by 3 bases, the J end by 0 bases, with 13 bases between. CDR3 size: 15 residues. The CDR3 DNA reads TGTGCCAGCAGCTCCTATCCCAAAAGCTCCTACGAGCAGTACTTC. Protein product: CASSSYPKSSYEQYF.

V is TRBV11-3 and J is TRBJ2-7, with TRBD2 identical over 11 bases. Germline loops: CDR1 SGHNT, CDR2 YENEEA. After removal of 9 bases from V and 3 bases from J, the junction contained 4 bases not matched to a gene. This CDR3 region has 13 residues. The CDR3 DNA reads as TGTGCCAGTCGACTAGCGGGACTCTACGAGCAGTACTTC. Amino acids: CASRLAGLYEQYF.

V gene TRBV9 combines with J gene TRBJ2-2; 8 positions match TRBD2. Trimming took 4 bases from V and 4 from J; bases not matched to a gene: 6. Germline-derived CDR1 and CDR2 are SGDLS and YYNGEE. This CDR3 is 15 amino acids long. The CDR3 loop reads CASSPRAGGTGELFF. In DNA, the CDR3 is TGTGCCAGCAGCCCAAGGGCGGGAGGCACCGGGGAGCTGTTTTTT. Variable domain in full (rest from reference TRBV9 and TRBJ2-2): DSGVTQTPKHLITATGQRVTLRCSPRSGDLSVYWYQQSLDQGLQFLIQYYNGEERAKGNILERFSAQQFPDLHSELNLSSLELGDSALYFCASSPRAGGTGELFFGEGSRLTVL.

A few counts support this clone. This chain uses TRBV4-1 with TRBJ2-7; D unresolved. The germline V and J ends were trimmed by 1 base and 3 bases, with 4 bases remaining between them. The CDR3 extends over 12 amino acids. Germline V gene sequence: CDR1 MGHRA, CDR2 YSYEKL. The CDR3 reads CASSQGSYEQYF. CDR3 nucleotides: TGCGCCAGCAGCCAAGGGAGCTACGAGCAGTACTTC.

This CDR3 reads CASSYTRGYEQYF. DNA for the CDR3: TGTGCCAGCAGTTACACAAGAGGCTACGAGCAGTACTTC. The chain carries TRBV27 and TRBJ2-5; D ambiguous. The J call could be wrong; TRBJ2-7 is a better fit for the DNA end. The CDR3 sequence is 13 residues long. CDR1 MNHEY and CDR2 SMNVEV come from the germline V gene (reference sequence).

In its sample, this clone was seen a few times. The rearrangement links TRBV28 to TRBJ2-7; 8 bases are shared with TRBD2. J was trimmed by 4 bases and V by 6 bases; bases with no gene match: 11. From germline, CDR1 is MDHEN and CDR2 SYDVKM. The CDR3 consists of 15 residues. The CDR3 DNA reads TGTGCCAGCAGAAAAACTAGCGGCCGGGAGTACGAGCAGTACTTC. Translation: CASRKTSGREYEQYF.

The chain links TRBV28 to TRBJ2-2; maybe TRBD1 (5 bases). This CDR3 contains 14 residues. CDR1 and CDR2 (germline): MDHEN, SYDVKM. Trimming took 6 bases from V and 8 from J, leaving 16 bases between them. The CDR3 bases are TGTGCCAGCAGCCCTCCTACGTCAGGGGGGGAGCTGTTTTTT. Translated: CASSPPTSGGELFF.

The chain is built from TRBV5-1 and TRBJ1-5; no reliable D call. Looked up from germline, CDR1 is SGHRS and CDR2 is YFSETQ. CDR3 size: 14 residues. The V gene lost 6 bases and the J gene lost 5 bases, with 15 bases spanning the gap. The chain's CDR3 is CASTTNPGDQPQHF. The CDR3 bases are TGCGCCAGCACCACGAATCCGGGTGATCAGCCCCAGCATTTT.

This chain connects TRBV6-5 to TRBJ2-2; 10 nucleotides align to TRBD2. In germline, CDR1 is MNHEY, CDR2 SVGAGI. The V segment lost 5 bases and the J segment 5 bases; nucleotides outside the gene matches: 5. This CDR3 spans 15 amino acids. CDR3 sequence (DNA): TGTGCCAGCAGTCCCGGGACTAGCGAGACCGGGGAGCTGTTTTTT. Encoded protein: CASSPGTSETGELFF.

This clone appeared a single time. The chain uses TRBV15 and TRBJ2-3; D might be TRBD1 or TRBD2, each matching 5 bases. Germline V CDR1 and CDR2: LNHNV, YYDKDF (reference sequence). V was pared by 1 base and J by 3 bases, with 20 bases between. The CDR3 contains 18 residues. This CDR3 is CATSRVIGDPGGTDTQYF. As DNA, the CDR3 is TGTGCCACCAGCAGAGTTATCGGGGACCCCGGTGGAACAGATACGCAGTATTTT.

The rearrangement links TRBV14 to TRBJ2-7; D call uncertain. The length of the CDR3 is 16 residues. Germline V gene data show CDR1 as SGHDN and CDR2 as FVKESK. Trimming shortened V by 0 bases and J by 2 bases, and 14 bases separated the two germline ends. The CDR3 DNA reads as TGTGCCAGCAGCCAAGACCATGTTGCACTTACCTACGAGCAGTACTTC. This encodes CASSQDHVALTYEQYF.

CDR3: CASSFEQGEGTEAFF. CDR3 coding DNA: TGTGCCAGCAGTTTTGAACAGGGGGAAGGCACTGAAGCTTTCTTT. The chain couples TRBV6-5 to TRBJ1-1; 8 bases agree with TRBD1. This CDR3 comprises 15 residues. The junction had 8 bases not matched to a gene; V was cut back by 4 bases and J by 4 bases. Per germline, CDR1 MNHEY and CDR2 SVGAGI.

This chain links TRBV13 with TRBJ2-7; perhaps TRBD2 as D (5 bases). From germline, CDR1 is PRHDT and CDR2 FYEKMQ (reference sequence). V shed 2 bases and J shed 3 bases, with 11 bases lying between them. The CDR3 is made up of 14 amino acids. CDR3 region: CASSLKQRSYEQYF. As DNA, the CDR3 is TGTGCCAGCAGCTTAAAACAGCGGAGCTACGAGCAGTACTTC.

The gene calls are TRBV19 and TRBJ2-2; possibly TRBD2 for D (6 bases). The V end lost 5 bases, the J end lost 3 bases, and 13 bases lay between the germline ends. The germline V gene has CDR1 LNHDA and CDR2 SQIVND (reference sequence). The CDR3 contains 15 residues. CDR3 coding DNA: TGTGCCAGTAGTGAAGAGGGAGGCCACACCGGGGAGCTGTTTTTT. This encodes CASSEEGGHTGELFF.

The chain has TRBV9 and TRBJ2-1; 10 bases line up with TRBD2. The CDR3 spans 17 residues. Trimming at V came to 3 bases and at J to 13 bases, leaving 19 bases not matched to a gene. The germline CDR1 and CDR2 sequences are SGDLS and YYNGEE. The CDR3, as DNA: TGTGCCAGCAGCGCCCCATCCGGGACTAGCGCACGCCCGGTCCAGTTCTTC. Translated: CASSAPSGTSARPVQFF.

J is TRBJ2-1 and V is TRBV19; D not resolved. This CDR3 region has 14 residues. CDR1 is LNHDA, CDR2 SQIVND, per germline (reference sequence). Trimming left V 2 bases short and J 2 bases short, with 7 bases between. CDR3 DNA sequence: TGTGCCAGTAGTATACCCGGACCCTACAATGAGCAGTTCTTC. This encodes CASSIPGPYNEQFF.